These 14 T cell receptor beta chains were all obtained from the same sample, sequenced in a study of cytomegalovirus exposure and HLA in healthy donors. This PCR relied on a set of 60 Vbeta primers and 13 Jbeta primers. Libraries were prepared by immunoSEQ multiplex PCR; TCRdb keeps only in-frame clonotypes and omits some of them. The sample lists approximately 150,000 clones, almost 80% occurring once. Sequenced input: PBMCs. The origin of the receptors is a man in his forties in good health and CMV-seropositive.

The table lists this clone with a few counts. This chain uses TRBV10-1 with TRBJ2-3; D is possibly TRBD2 (5 bases). V was trimmed by 3 bases and J by 0 bases, leaving 10 bases between them. This CDR3 spans 15 amino acids. Germline V gene sequence: CDR1 WNHNN, CDR2 SYGVQD (reference sequence). CDR3 sequence: CASSDQRPSTDTQYF. The CDR3 nucleotides are TGCGCCAGCAGTGATCAGCGGCCTAGCACAGATACGCAGTATTTT.

The gene calls are TRBV25-1 and TRBJ1-6; weak D call: TRBD1 (6 bases). The CDR3 contains 14 residues. The V and J ends lost 6 bases and 7 bases respectively, with 13 bases between them. Germline values: CDR1 MGHDK, CDR2 SYGVNS. In DNA, the CDR3 is TGTGCCAGCAGCCAAACAGGGTACAATTCACCCCTCCACTTT. The encoded protein is CASSQTGYNSPLHF.

CDR3 sequence: CASRAAGTGVGGYTF. The CDR3 region has the DNA TGTGCCAGCAGGGCCGCCGGGACAGGGGTTGGAGGCTACACCTTC. The V and J genes are TRBV6-1 and TRBJ1-2; TRBD1 matches 10 bases. V dropped 6 bases and J dropped 8; count of bases not matched to a gene: 12. Per germline, CDR1 MNHNS and CDR2 SASEGT. The CDR3 has 15 amino acids.

The chain is built from TRBV5-4 and TRBJ2-7; D is perhaps TRBD1 (5 bases). This CDR3 spans 13 amino acids. The V end lost 4 bases, the J end lost 3 bases, and 11 bases lay between the germline ends. Germline V gene sequence: CDR1 SGHNT, CDR2 YYREEE (reference sequence). CDR3 residues: CASSARVGYEQYF. As DNA, the CDR3 is TGTGCCAGCAGCGCCAGGGTGGGCTACGAGCAGTACTTC.

The rearrangement links TRBV28 to TRBJ2-3; 13 bases are a match to TRBD2. This CDR3 is 18 amino acids long. With V trimmed by 5 bases and J by 6 bases, 14 bases remained unmatched. Germline V gene lookup returns CDR1 MDHEN and CDR2 SYDVKM. For the CDR3, the DNA is TGTGCCAGCAGTCCCGGTAGACTAGCGGGAGGCCTGGGGGATACGCAGTATTTT. It is translated as CASSPGRLAGGLGDTQYF.

The V call is TRBV7-6, the J call TRBJ2-5; the D gene is possibly TRBD2 (5 bases). The V gene's germline CDR1 is SGHVS and CDR2 FNYEAQ. The CDR3 consists of 13 residues. The V end lost 7 bases, the J end lost 5 bases, and 14 bases lay between the germline ends. CDR3 residues: CASKIVGEETQYF. CDR3 sequence (DNA): TGTGCCAGCAAGATAGTTGGGGAGGAGACCCAGTACTTC.

The genes are TRBV29-1 and TRBJ1-1; the D gene is possibly TRBD1 (6 bases). With 0 bases removed from V and 5 bases from J, the gap between germline ends came to 13 bases. This CDR3 has 14 amino acids. Germline-derived CDR1 and CDR2 are SQVTM and ANQGSEA. CDR3 region: CSVEEKGGGTEAFF. The CDR3 DNA is TGCAGCGTTGAAGAGAAGGGGGGAGGGACTGAAGCTTTCTTT. Full variable domain (outside the CDR3, taken from reference TRBV29-1 and TRBJ1-1): SAVISQKPSRDICQRGTSLTIQCQVDSQVTMMFWYRQQPGQSLTLIATANQGSEATYESGFVIDKFPISRPNLTFSTLTVSNMSPEDSSIYLCSVEEKGGGTEAFFGQGTRLTVV.

This clone has only a few counts. The rearrangement uses TRBV7-2 and TRBJ2-3, with TRBD2 matching 7 bases. Germline CDR1 SGHTA, CDR2 FQGNSA. The ends lost 0 bases at V and 4 bases at J; junction bases unmatched: 4. CDR3 length: 15 residues. The CDR3 region has the DNA TGTGCCAGCAGCTTAGCTTTTGGGGGGGCAGATACGCAGTATTTT. It translates to CASSLAFGGADTQYF.

This chain links TRBV21-1 with TRBJ2-7; the D call in the table, TRBD2, was not verified against the DNA. TRBV21-1 is a recognized pseudogene. The CDR3 sequence is 18 residues long. This chain's CDR3 is CASSKAGLAGGRLYEQYF. CDR3 DNA sequence: TGTGCCAGCAGCAAGGCGGGACTAGCGGGAGGGCGTCTCTACGAGCAGTACTTC.

The chain employs TRBV2 and TRBJ2-5, with a possible D match to TRBD2 (5 bases). Germline V CDR1 and CDR2: SNHLY, FYNNEI. The length of the CDR3 is 12 residues. The V and J ends lost 7 bases and 5 bases respectively, with 11 bases between them. The CDR3 reads CASIRGSETQYF. In nucleotides, the CDR3 is TGTGCCAGCATTAGAGGGTCGGAGACCCAGTACTTC.

The chain links TRBV9 to TRBJ2-1; TRBD2 matches 9 bases. The CDR3 consists of 17 residues. V was pared by 4 bases and J by 5 bases, with 13 bases of the junction left unmatched. The germline V gene encodes CDR1 SGDLS and CDR2 YYNGEE. CDR3 protein: CASSPGSSGRPHNEQFF. In DNA form, the CDR3 reads TGTGCCAGCAGCCCGGGCTCCAGCGGGAGGCCCCACAATGAGCAGTTCTTC.

This clone was seen only once. CDR3 DNA sequence: TGTGCCAGCAGCGCATCTATGTACGAGCAGTACTTC. Amino acid sequence: CASSASMYEQYF. This chain connects TRBV5-8 to TRBJ2-7; the D is unclear. Germline V lookup: CDR1 SGHTS, CDR2 YDEGEE. V was pared by 4 bases and J by 4 bases, with 9 bases between. This CDR3 contains 12 residues.

The table lists this clone with a count of one. This chain connects TRBV6-4 to TRBJ2-5; D is undetermined. From germline, CDR1 is MRHNA and CDR2 SNTAGT. This CDR3 is built from 14 residues. Trimming removed 6 bases at V and 4 bases at J, with 15 bases between. The CDR3 spells CASRPEPRAETQYF. The CDR3 DNA sequence: TGTGCCAGCAGACCAGAACCCCGTGCAGAGACCCAGTACTTC.

As to this clone: Relative to the germline gene, one junction end is altered; a read error may explain this. The chain combines TRBV11-3 with TRBJ2-6; 9 bases match TRBD2. The germline V gene encodes CDR1 SGHNT and CDR2 YENEEA. This CDR3 spans 16 amino acids. The CDR3 reads CASSFSGSPGANGLTF. The DNA for the CDR3 is TGTGCCAGCAGCTTTAGCGGGAGTCCTGGGGCCAACGGCCTGACTTTC.